The sample holds a few counts of the clone carrying this T cell receptor beta chain. Its antigen is unknown. Primed by a sample-barcoded 5' primer and a J-beta primer mix, a second PCR proceeded for roughly 6 to 12 cycles. TCRdb reprocessed the 5' RACE reads via MiXCR and lists one record per CDR3 protein. The sample has about 1,500,000 distinct CDR3 sequences, roughly 28% seen once. These data belong to a study of blood T cells in healthy people across ages. Findings and caveats of the study: Both higher diversity and more naive CD4+ cells marked long-lived donors when set against aged donors.

The CDR3 has 14 amino acids. CDR1 SGDLS and CDR2 YYNGEE come from the germline V gene. V was clipped by 0 bases and J by 3 bases, with 10 bases between them. This receptor was taken from a woman in her twenties or thirties in good health. The genes are TRBV9 and TRBJ2-7; D not certain. Input material: blood. The CDR3 protein is CASSVDTSDYEQYF. CDR3 DNA sequence: TGTGCCAGCAGCGTAGATACCTCTGACTACGAGCAGTACTTC.